These 18 T cell receptor delta chains came from one sample sequenced in a study of gammadelta T cells in human blood. TCRdb reanalysed the RT-PCR reads with CATT. The sample lists fewer than 350 delta-chain clones; around 5% were seen once. What was sequenced was Vgamma9Vdelta2 gamma-delta T cells from cord blood. These receptors were taken from a newborn.

The V gene lacks a call, and TRDJ3 is the J gene. The CDR3 covers 10 residues. The CDR3 nucleotides are TGCTCCGGGGACACCCGACAGATGTTTTTC. Protein sequence: CSGDTRQMFF.

The rearrangement links TRDV1 to TRDJ1; TRDD3 matches at 7 bases. Assignment of the J gene here rests on matching the DNA to germline, because TCRdb gives none. The CDR3 loop spans 17 amino acids. J lost 1 base, V lost 7 bases, and 15 bases had no gene match. Germline assignment: CDR1 TSWWSYY and CDR2 QGS. The CDR3 sequence is CALEGGNQGYSTDKLIF. The DNA for the CDR3 is TGTGCTCTTGAGGGGGGTAACCAGGGATACTCCACCGATAAACTCATCTTT.

In its sample, this clone was seen a few times. The protein in TCRdb stems from a much larger clone and differs at residue 9 from this DNA's translation, likely a read error; here the protein is translated from the DNA. The chain uses TRDV2 and TRDJ3; 8 bases are a match to TRDD3. Germline CDR1 and CDR2: GEAIGNYY and EKD. This CDR3 has 18 amino acids. Losses at the gene ends were 3 bases for V and 0 bases for J; bases not matched to a gene: 6. This chain's CDR3 is CACDVLGVNSWDTRQMFF. Written as DNA, the CDR3 is TGTGCCTGTGACGTACTGGGGGTTAACTCCTGGGACACCCGACAGATGTTTTTC.

Details on this clone: A single base is all that separates this from a far larger clone, so a read error is likely. The same CDR3 is also encoded by other DNA sequences in this sample. The V call is TRDV2, the J call TRDJ3; 11 bases align to TRDD3. The CDR3 covers 18 residues. In germline, CDR1 is GEAIGNYY, CDR2 EKD. CDR3: CACDTWGIRDWDTRQMFF. CDR3 coding DNA: TGTGCCTGTGACACATGGGGGATACGGGACTGGGACACACGACAGATGTTTTTC.

This clone was picked up a small number of times. The translation of this DNA and the TCRdb protein of a much larger clone differ at residue 8, probably owing to a read error; the protein shown here is translated from the DNA. The chain joins TRDV2 to TRDJ3; TRDD3 matches 8 bases. The V and J ends lost 3 bases and 0 bases, in that order; junction bases with no gene match: 6. Per germline, CDR1 GEAIGNYY and CDR2 EKD. This CDR3 spans 18 amino acids. The CDR3 nucleotides are TGTGCCTGTGACGTACTGGGGGCTAGCTCCTGGGACACCCGACAGATGTTTTTC. It codes for CACDVLGASSWDTRQMFF.

In regard to this clone: The TCRdb protein comes from a much larger clone and disagrees with this DNA's translation at residue 5, likely due to a read error; the protein given here is derived from the DNA. The rearrangement joins TRDV2 to TRDJ3, with TRDD3 matching 8 bases. The CDR3 contains 18 residues. Germline V gives CDR1 GEAIGNYY, CDR2 EKD. V shed 2 bases, J shed 0 bases, and the junction held 5 bases outside the gene matches. The CDR3 loop reads CACDILGVSSWDTRQMFF. The DNA of the CDR3 is TGTGCCTGTGACATACTGGGGGTTAGCTCCTGGGACACCCGACAGATGTTTTTC.

This clone was seen a handful of times. TCRdb's listed protein matches a much larger clone and diverges from this DNA's translation at residue 3, likely through a read error; the protein shown comes from the DNA. This rearrangement joins TRDV2 to TRDJ2; the match to TRDD3 covers 11 bases. This CDR3 spans 16 amino acids. Germline V gene data show CDR1 as GEAIGNYY and CDR2 as EKD. This chain's CDR3 is CAGDVLGDTLTAQLFF. The CDR3, as DNA: TGTGCCGGTGACGTACTGGGGGATACTTTGACAGCACAACTCTTCTTT.

A remark on this clone: TCRdb attributes to this sequence the protein of a much larger clone, which differs from the DNA translation at residue 3; a read error is likely, and the protein displayed is translated from the DNA. V is TRDV2 and J is TRDJ1, with 8 bases lining up with TRDD3. Germline loops: CDR1 GEAIGNYY, CDR2 EKD. The CDR3 contains 17 residues. The CDR3, as DNA: TGTGCCTATGACTCTGTGATGGGGGATCAGCCCACCGATAAACTCATCTTT. Translated, it gives CAYDSVMGDQPTDKLIF.

This clone was counted a few times. Translating this DNA gives a protein that differs at residue 7 from the TCRdb one, which belongs to a much larger clone; a read error is likely, and the protein shown is this translation. The chain recombines TRDV2 with TRDJ3; 7 bases align to TRDD3. This CDR3 has 18 residues. The germline CDR1 and CDR2 sequences are GEAIGNYY and EKD. The ends lost 3 bases at V and 0 bases at J; junction bases unmatched: 7. Written as DNA, the CDR3 is TGTGCCTGTGACTATACTAGGGGATACTCCTGGGACACCCGACAGATGTTTTTC. Protein product: CACDYTRGYSWDTRQMFF.

This clone has more than one count but fewer than ten. TCRdb records a much larger clone's protein for this DNA, with a difference at residue 4 that likely arises from a read error; the protein given is the translation of the DNA. V is TRDV2 and J is TRDJ1; 8 bases are a match to TRDD3. CDR1 is GEAIGNYY, CDR2 EKD, per germline. CDR3 size: 17 residues. The V gene end was trimmed by 5 bases and the J gene end by 1 base; junction bases not matched to a gene: 14. CDR3 DNA: TGTGCCTGTGCCTCTGTGATGGGGGATCAGCCCACCGATAAACTCATCTTT. Translated, it gives CACASVMGDQPTDKLIF.

Comments on this clone: The protein held in TCRdb is that of a much larger clone and does not match this DNA's translation at residue 15, likely because of a read error; the protein shown is translated from the DNA. This chain connects TRDV2 to TRDJ2; 10 positions match TRDD3. This CDR3 comprises 17 residues. CDR1 and CDR2 (germline): GEAIGNYY, EKD. In DNA form, the CDR3 reads TGTGCCTGTGACAGGGTCTGGGGGATAACTTTGACAGCACAAGTCTTCTTT. It is translated as CACDRVWGITLTAQVFF.

This clone appeared once. V usage is TRDV2 and J usage is TRDJ3; 8 nucleotides align to TRDD3. TCRdb records no J gene; here it was assigned by comparing the DNA to germline. The CDR3 is 15 residues long. V dropped 5 bases and J dropped 2; count of bases not matched to a gene: 1. Germline V CDR1 and CDR2: GEAIGNYY, EKD. CDR3 nucleotide sequence: TGTGCCTGTGGGGGATACACCTGGGACACCCGACAGATGTTTTTC. It yields the protein CACGGYTWDTRQMFF.

About this clone itself: TCRdb's entry gives the protein of a much larger clone, which mismatches this DNA's translation at residue 11, likely from a read error; the protein reported here is translated from the DNA. The gene calls are TRDV2 and TRDJ3, with TRDD3 identical over 11 bases. V dropped 1 base and J dropped 7; count of bases not matched to a gene: 8. This CDR3 comprises 18 residues. Germline CDR1 reads GEAIGNYY; CDR2 reads EKD. The CDR3 protein is CACDTWGIRDCDTRQMFF. The CDR3 DNA is TGTGCCTGTGACACATGGGGGATACGGGACTGTGACACCCGACAGATGTTTTTC.

Note on this clone: A far larger clone is one nucleotide away, so this likely arose from a read error. The sample has other DNA sequences that encode this CDR3 too. The rearrangement joins TRDV2 to TRDJ1; TRDD3 aligns across 8 bases. The CDR3 is 17 amino acids. V lost 3 bases, J lost 1 base, and 12 bases stayed unmatched. The germline CDR1 and CDR2 sequences are GEAIGNYY and EKD. CDR3 in amino acids: CACDSVMGDQPTDKLIF. The CDR3 region has the DNA TGTGCCTGTGACTCGGTGATGGGGGATCAGCCCACCGATAAACTCATCTTT.

On this clone: TCRdb pairs this DNA with a much larger clone's protein that differs at residue 4, likely a read error; the protein shown was translated from the DNA. J is TRDJ3 and V is TRDV2, with D possibly matching TRDD3 (5 bases). Germline loops: CDR1 GEAIGNYY, CDR2 EKD. With 5 bases removed from V and 2 bases from J, the gap between germline ends came to 15 bases. The CDR3 is 17 residues long. CDR3 coding DNA: TGTGCCTGTGGCCCAGCTGGGTTACCCTGGGACACCCGACAGATGTTTTTC. Residues: CACGPAGLPWDTRQMFF.

Regarding this clone: A far more abundant clone sits one base away, making this likely a read error. The same CDR3 is also encoded by other DNA sequences in this sample. The rearrangement links TRDV2 to TRDJ3, with 12 bases lining up with TRDD3. The CDR3 covers 18 residues. Trimming removed 3 bases from V and 4 bases from J; junction bases left unmatched: 6. Germline loops: CDR1 GEAIGNYY, CDR2 EKD. CDR3 in DNA: TGTGCCTGTGACTATACTGGGGGATACTCTTGGGACACCCGACAGATGTTTTTC. Translating gives CACDYTGGYSWDTRQMFF.

Turning to this clone: The TCRdb protein comes from a much larger clone and disagrees with this DNA's translation at residue 10, likely due to a read error; the protein given here is derived from the DNA. The genes are TRDV2 and TRDJ1; TRDD3 matches at 9 bases. CDR3 length equals 17 residues. Germline lookup yields CDR1 GEAIGNYY and CDR2 EKD. The V gene end was trimmed by 3 bases and the J gene end by 1 base; junction bases not matched to a gene: 11. The chain's CDR3 is CACDSVMGDKPTDKLIF. For the CDR3, the DNA is TGTGCCTGTGACTCTGTGATGGGGGATAAGCCCACCGATAAACTCATCTTT.

As concerns this clone: A read error likely explains why the TCRdb protein, taken from a much larger clone, differs from this DNA's translation at residues 6 and 15; the protein shown is translated from the DNA. The rearrangement joins TRDV2 to TRDJ2; TRDD3 agrees at 10 bases. The CDR3 extends over 17 amino acids. Germline CDR1 GEAIGNYY, CDR2 EKD. CDR3: CACDRIWGITLTAQIFF. DNA of the CDR3: TGTGCCTGTGACAGGATCTGGGGGATAACTTTGACAGCACAAATCTTCTTT.